Each of the 29 T cell receptor beta chains below was sequenced from the same sample in a study of shared clonotypes between healthy human individuals. It was CD45RO-negative cells, positively selected for CCR7, that made up naive CD8 cells, with terminally differentiated effector memory CD45RA+ cells excluded. Profiled with immunoSEQ multiplex PCR; TCRdb holds only in-frame clones, not every one. The sample has about 800,000 clones, about 96% seen once. Sequencing input: naive CD8+ T cells sorted from blood. These receptors were collected from a man younger than 40 in good health.

This clone came up a few times. The chain combines TRBV27 with TRBJ1-3, with D hard to call. Germline V gene sequence: CDR1 MNHEY, CDR2 SMNVEV (reference sequence). The CDR3 is 14 residues long. The ends were cut back, 5 bases at V and 1 base at J, with 9 bases in the middle. The CDR3, as DNA: TGTGCCAGCAGTAGTCCCGGATCTGGAAACACCATATATTTT. It is translated as CASSSPGSGNTIYF.

The chain has TRBV4-1 and TRBJ2-2; D might be TRBD2 (9 bases). Germline V CDR1 and CDR2: MGHRA, YSYEKL. The V end was cut by 4 bases, the J end by 4 bases, with 28 bases between. This CDR3 is 20 amino acids long. CDR3 nucleotide sequence: TGCGCCAGCAGCCTGCCGAGGGACAGGAGTCTAGCGGGGAGCACCGGGGAGCTGTTTTTT. Translating it yields CASSLPRDRSLAGSTGELFF.

This clone was counted once. The chain couples TRBV10-1 to TRBJ2-1; D is perhaps TRBD2 (5 bases). The germline V and J ends were trimmed by 4 bases and 7 bases, with 11 bases remaining between them. Germline CDR1 reads WNHNN; CDR2 reads SYGVQD (reference sequence). This CDR3 region has 13 residues. Here the CDR3 DNA reads TGCGCCAGCAGTGTGGGAGTAGTTAATGAGCAGTTCTTC. Translated: CASSVGVVNEQFF.

This chain joins TRBV7-9 and TRBJ2-7; D tentatively reads TRBD1 or TRBD2 (5 bases each). Trimming took off 6 bases at V and 6 bases at J, with 18 bases between the two ends. Per the germline V gene, CDR1 is SEHNR and CDR2 is FQNEAQ (reference sequence). The CDR3 totals 14 residues. As DNA, the CDR3 is TGTGCCAGCAGTTCCGGGACCTCCGGCCGCGAGCAGTACTTC. Translation: CASSSGTSGREQYF.

V and J are TRBV9 and TRBJ2-1, with 11 bases identical to TRBD2. Trimming removed 3 bases from V and 2 bases from J; junction bases left unmatched: 4. This CDR3 has 16 amino acids. Germline V gene data show CDR1 as SGDLS and CDR2 as YYNGEE. CDR3 amino acids: CASSATSGTPYNEQFF. The CDR3 bases are TGTGCCAGCAGCGCGACTAGCGGGACCCCCTACAATGAGCAGTTCTTC. Combining the CDR3 with reference TRBV9 and TRBJ2-1 gives the whole variable domain DSGVTQTPKHLITATGQRVTLRCSPRSGDLSVYWYQQSLDQGLQFLIQYYNGEERAKGNILERFSAQQFPDLHSELNLSSLELGDSALYFCASSATSGTPYNEQFFGPGTRLTVL.

The chain is built from TRBV27 and TRBJ2-1; D gene uncertain. Germline CDR1 and CDR2: MNHEY and SMNVEV (reference sequence). The V gene lost 6 bases and the J gene lost 7 bases, with 19 bases spanning the gap. The CDR3 covers 15 residues. Here the CDR3 DNA reads TGTGCCAGCAGCCCTGCTCGGCTAATGGGGAATGAGCAGTTCTTC. Protein sequence: CASSPARLMGNEQFF.

This chain connects TRBV5-1 to TRBJ2-3; 12 bases are a match to TRBD2. Germline trimming cut 3 bases from V and 4 bases from J; bases unmatched to any gene: 3. CDR1 is SGHRS and CDR2 is YFSETQ in the germline V gene. The CDR3 length is 15 residues. The CDR3 coding sequence is TGCGCCAGCAGCTCGGGGACTAGCGGGCCAGATACGCAGTATTTT. Its protein is CASSSGTSGPDTQYF.

The rearrangement links TRBV2 to TRBJ2-1; 11 bases fit TRBD2. V was pared by 5 bases and J by 7 bases, with 13 bases of the junction left unmatched. Germline V CDR1 and CDR2: SNHLY, FYNNEI. CDR3 length: 17 residues. The CDR3 spells CASSLPAGTSGQNEQFF. The DNA for the CDR3 is TGTGCCAGCAGTTTACCTGCCGGGACTAGCGGACAGAATGAGCAGTTCTTC.

The J gene is TRBJ1-5, the V gene TRBV28; no definite D call. V was trimmed by 8 bases and J by 2 bases, leaving 10 bases between them. CDR1 and CDR2 from the germline V gene are MDHEN and SYDVKM. This CDR3 is built from 13 residues. CDR3 bases: TGTGCCAGCGCCGGGCACGGCAATCAGCCCCAGCATTTT. It encodes CASAGHGNQPQHF.

The V and J genes are TRBV11-2 and TRBJ2-5; weak D call: TRBD2 (5 bases). The V end lost 5 bases, the J end lost 1 base, and 11 bases lay between the germline ends. Per the germline V gene, CDR1 is SGHAT and CDR2 is FQNNGV. The length of the CDR3 is 14 residues. CDR3 nucleotide sequence: TGTGCCAGCAGCCCTCCGGACTTCCAAGAGACCCAGTACTTC. It is translated as CASSPPDFQETQYF. Complete variable domain (other parts from reference TRBV11-2 and TRBJ2-5): EAGVAQSPRYKIIEKRQSVAFWCNPISGHATLYWYQQILGQGPKLLIQFQNNGVVDDSQLPKDRFSAERLKGVDSTLKIQPAKLEDSAVYLCASSPPDFQETQYFGPGTRLLVL.

The chain joins TRBV4-1 to TRBJ1-1; no clear D. CDR3 length: 16 amino acids. The germline gives CDR1 MGHRA, CDR2 YSYEKL. Trimming stripped 0 bases from V and 0 bases from J, with 11 bases between. CDR3 sequence (DNA): TGCGCCAGCAGCCAAGATCTTGGATCCATGAACACTGAAGCTTTCTTT. Translated, it gives CASSQDLGSMNTEAFF.

Concerning this clone itself: Other nucleotide sequences from this sample produce the same CDR3. J is TRBJ1-5 and V is TRBV5-1; D is unclear. Trimming removed 2 bases at V and 4 bases at J, with 7 bases between. Germline assignment: CDR1 SGHRS and CDR2 YFSETQ. The CDR3 has 13 amino acids. The CDR3 reads CASSLGSNQPQHF. CDR3 bases: TGCGCCAGCAGCTTAGGATCAAATCAGCCCCAGCATTTT.

The V and J genes are TRBV29-1 and TRBJ2-1; D perhaps matches TRBD1 (5 bases). The CDR3 length is 13 residues. With 6 bases removed from V and 4 bases from J, the gap between germline ends came to 13 bases. Per the germline V gene, CDR1 is SQVTM and CDR2 is ANQGSEA. CDR3 sequence reads: CSVNQGTYNEQFF. CDR3 DNA: TGCAGCGTCAACCAGGGCACTTACAATGAGCAGTTCTTC.

The chain carries TRBV7-9 and TRBJ2-7, with 8 bases that match TRBD1. The CDR3 length is 15 residues. Per germline, CDR1 SEHNR and CDR2 FQNEAQ (reference sequence). V lost 2 bases to trimming and J lost 3 bases; unmatched junction nucleotides: 6. The CDR3 region is CASSLIGQGYYEQYF. The CDR3 DNA reads TGTGCCAGCAGCTTAATAGGACAGGGATACTACGAGCAGTACTTC.

This chain uses TRBV12-2 with TRBJ1-1; TRBD1, as called in the table, went unchecked against the DNA. TRBV12-2 is reported as a pseudogene. CDR3 size: 18 residues. The CDR3 region is CASRLHDDMDSMNTEAFF. The CDR3 DNA sequence: TGTGCAAGTCGCCTCCATGACGACATGGACAGTATGAACACTGAAGCTTTCTTT.

The chain employs TRBV4-1 and TRBJ2-7; 14 positions match TRBD2. The ends lost 3 bases at V and 2 bases at J; junction bases unmatched: 3. The CDR3 totals 16 residues. The germline gives CDR1 MGHRA, CDR2 YSYEKL. The chain's CDR3 is CASSQPGLAGAYEQYF. Written as DNA, the CDR3 is TGCGCCAGCAGCCAGCCGGGACTAGCGGGGGCCTACGAGCAGTACTTC.

In its sample, this clone was seen once. The chain carries TRBV7-9 and TRBJ2-7; 8 bases are shared with TRBD2. Germline CDR1 and CDR2: SEHNR and FQNEAQ (reference sequence). V gave up 5 bases and J gave up 0 bases; unmatched junction bases: 6. The CDR3 length is 15 residues. DNA of the CDR3: TGTGCCAGCAGCCTTGGGACTAGAAGCTCCTACGAGCAGTACTTC. Its translation is CASSLGTRSSYEQYF.

The CDR3 is CASSEGGGSEQFF. Here the CDR3 DNA reads TGTGCCAGCAGTGAAGGTGGAGGGAGTGAGCAGTTCTTC. This chain connects TRBV2 to TRBJ2-1, with D possibly matching TRBD2 (6 bases). CDR1 and CDR2 (germline): SNHLY, FYNNEI. The CDR3 is made up of 13 amino acids. V shed 1 base and J shed 9 bases, with 10 bases lying between them.

This clone was counted a single time. V is TRBV29-1 and J is TRBJ2-1; D uncertain. Trimming took off 8 bases at V and 0 bases at J, with 8 bases between the two ends. CDR1 SQVTM and CDR2 ANQGSEA come from the germline V gene. CDR3 length: 12 amino acids. The CDR3 reads CSLRSSYNEQFF. The CDR3 DNA follows: TGCAGCCTGAGAAGCTCCTACAATGAGCAGTTCTTC.

This sequence joins TRBV7-3 and TRBJ2-5; 9 bases match TRBD1. Trimming removed 5 bases from V and 4 bases from J; junction bases left unmatched: 5. The CDR3 is 14 residues long. Germline CDR1 and CDR2: SGHTA and FQGTGA. The CDR3 sequence: CASSPTGGGETQYF. The CDR3, as DNA: TGTGCCAGCAGCCCTACAGGGGGCGGAGAGACCCAGTACTTC.

J is TRBJ2-2 and V is TRBV27; D possibly corresponds to TRBD1 (9 bases). The V and J ends lost 7 bases and 1 base respectively, with 22 bases between them. The CDR3 has 18 amino acids. CDR1 is MNHEY, CDR2 SMNVEV, per germline (reference sequence). The CDR3 region has the DNA TGTGCCAGCATTGGACAGGGGATTAGCGGGATGAACACCGGGGAGCTGTTTTTT. The encoded protein is CASIGQGISGMNTGELFF.

CDR3 DNA: TGTGCCAGCAGCTTAGGCAGAGGGGAGGGGGAGACCCAGTACTTC. Amino acids: CASSLGRGEGETQYF. The chain is built from TRBV7-8 and TRBJ2-5; TRBD2 agrees at 7 bases. The CDR3 sequence is 15 residues long. Looked up from germline, CDR1 is SGHVS and CDR2 is FQNEAQ. V lost 1 base to trimming and J lost 5 bases; unmatched junction nucleotides: 7.

The chain employs TRBV7-6 and TRBJ2-7; D is undetermined. This CDR3 is 15 amino acids long. Germline lookup yields CDR1 SGHVS and CDR2 FNYEAQ. V was clipped by 1 base and J by 4 bases, with 14 bases between them. The CDR3 DNA sequence: TGTGCCAGCAGCTTAGGCAGCTTACAGACTTACGAGCAGTACTTC. It codes for CASSLGSLQTYEQYF.

Only one count was recorded for this clone. This same CDR3 is encoded by further DNA sequences in the sample. The chain carries TRBV5-1 and TRBJ2-7, with TRBD1 matching over 11 bases. CDR1 and CDR2 from the germline V gene are SGHRS and YFSETQ. The CDR3 is 14 amino acids. Losses at the gene ends were 2 bases for V and 3 bases for J; bases not matched to a gene: 1. The CDR3 DNA sequence: TGCGCCAGCAGCTTAGGGACAGGGGGCTACGAGCAGTACTTC. Translating it yields CASSLGTGGYEQYF.

The chain links TRBV29-1 to TRBJ2-1; no firm D call. CDR3 length: 14 amino acids. Trimming took 3 bases from V and 5 from J, leaving 14 bases between them. Germline V gene sequence: CDR1 SQVTM, CDR2 ANQGSEA. CDR3 sequence (DNA): TGCAGCGTTGAGAATGCGACAACCGACAATGAGCAGTTCTTC. Amino acids: CSVENATTDNEQFF.

CDR3 region: CASSLEGRGQPQEQYF. The CDR3, as DNA: TGTGCCAGCAGCCTCGAGGGGAGGGGTCAACCTCAGGAGCAGTACTTC. The chain joins TRBV5-4 to TRBJ2-7, with TRBD2 matching 7 bases. J gave up 7 bases and V 4 bases, and 17 bases lay outside the gene matches. CDR1 is SGHNT and CDR2 is YYREEE in the germline V gene (reference sequence). The CDR3 totals 16 residues.

The chain couples TRBV10-3 to TRBJ2-1; the match to TRBD2 covers 7 bases. CDR3 length: 16 amino acids. Germline V gene sequence: CDR1 ENHRY, CDR2 SYGVKD. The V gene end was trimmed by 0 bases and the J gene end by 8 bases; junction bases not matched to a gene: 10. The CDR3 region has the DNA TGTGCCATCAGTGAGTCCGCGACTAGCCCAGGCGATGAGCAGTTCTTC. This gives the protein CAISESATSPGDEQFF.

The chain recombines TRBV28 with TRBJ2-7, with D unresolved. The length of the CDR3 is 12 residues. Germline CDR1 reads MDHEN; CDR2 reads SYDVKM. The V end lost 5 bases, the J end lost 1 base, and 6 bases lay between the germline ends. CDR3 coding DNA: TGTGCCAGCAGTCTTGTATCCTACGAGCAGTACTTC. It specifies CASSLVSYEQYF. Full variable domain (rest looked up from reference TRBV28 and TRBJ2-7): DVKVTQSSRYLVKRTGEKVFLECVQDMDHENMFWYRQDPGLGLRLIYFSYDVKMKEKGDIPEGYSVSREKKERFSLILESASTNQTSMYLCASSLVSYEQYFGPGTRLTVT.

The chain combines TRBV27 with TRBJ2-2, with 10 bases matching TRBD1. V lost 5 bases and J lost 7; bases outside the gene matches: 4. Germline CDR1 reads MNHEY; CDR2 reads SMNVEV (reference sequence). This CDR3 spans 14 amino acids. CDR3 in DNA: TGTGCCAGCAGTCCGGGACAGGGGATCGGGGAGCTGTTTTTT. Translated: CASSPGQGIGELFF.